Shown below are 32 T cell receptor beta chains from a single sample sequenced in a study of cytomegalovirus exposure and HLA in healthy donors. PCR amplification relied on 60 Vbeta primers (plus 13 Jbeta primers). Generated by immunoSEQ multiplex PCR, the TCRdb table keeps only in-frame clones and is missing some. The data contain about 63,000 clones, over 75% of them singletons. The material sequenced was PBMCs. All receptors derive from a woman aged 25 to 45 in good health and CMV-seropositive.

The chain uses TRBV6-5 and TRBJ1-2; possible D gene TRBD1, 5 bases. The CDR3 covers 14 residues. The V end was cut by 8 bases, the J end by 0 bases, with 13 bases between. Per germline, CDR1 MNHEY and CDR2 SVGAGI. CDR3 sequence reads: CASQMGPANYGYTF. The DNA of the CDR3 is TGTGCCAGCCAGATGGGGCCGGCTAACTATGGCTACACCTTC.

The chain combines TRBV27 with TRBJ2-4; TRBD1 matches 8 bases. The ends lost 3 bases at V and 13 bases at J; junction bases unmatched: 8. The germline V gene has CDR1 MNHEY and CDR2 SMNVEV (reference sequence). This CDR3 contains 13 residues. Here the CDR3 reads CASSLHRGEFQYF. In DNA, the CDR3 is TGTGCCAGCAGTTTGCACAGGGGGGAGTTCCAGTACTTC.

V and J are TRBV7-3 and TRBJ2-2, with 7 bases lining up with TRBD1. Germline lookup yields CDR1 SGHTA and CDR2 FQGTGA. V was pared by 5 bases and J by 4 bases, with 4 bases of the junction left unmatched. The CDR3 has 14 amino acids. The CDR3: CASSRDRATGELFF. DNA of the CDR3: TGTGCCAGCAGCCGTGACAGGGCCACCGGGGAGCTGTTTTTT.

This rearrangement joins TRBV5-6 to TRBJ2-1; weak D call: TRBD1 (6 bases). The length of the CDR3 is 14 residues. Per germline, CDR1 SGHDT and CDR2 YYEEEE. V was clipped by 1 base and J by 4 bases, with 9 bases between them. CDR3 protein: CASSLPGVYNEQFF. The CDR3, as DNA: TGTGCCAGCAGCTTGCCAGGGGTTTACAATGAGCAGTTCTTC.

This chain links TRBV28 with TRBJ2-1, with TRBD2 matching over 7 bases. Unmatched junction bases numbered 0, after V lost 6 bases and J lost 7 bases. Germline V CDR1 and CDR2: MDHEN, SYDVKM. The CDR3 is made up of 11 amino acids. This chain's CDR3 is CASRGGNEQFF. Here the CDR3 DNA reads TGTGCCAGCAGGGGGGGGAATGAGCAGTTCTTC. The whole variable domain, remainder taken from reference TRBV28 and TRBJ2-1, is DVKVTQSSRYLVKRTGEKVFLECVQDMDHENMFWYRQDPGLGLRLIYFSYDVKMKEKGDIPEGYSVSREKKERFSLILESASTNQTSMYLCASRGGNEQFFGPGTRLTVL.

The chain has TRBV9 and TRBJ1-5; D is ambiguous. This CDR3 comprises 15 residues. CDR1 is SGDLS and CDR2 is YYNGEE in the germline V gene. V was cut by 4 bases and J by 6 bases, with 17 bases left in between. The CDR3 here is CASSPGGSLVQPQHF. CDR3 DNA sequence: TGTGCCAGCAGCCCGGGAGGCAGCCTCGTTCAGCCCCAGCATTTT.

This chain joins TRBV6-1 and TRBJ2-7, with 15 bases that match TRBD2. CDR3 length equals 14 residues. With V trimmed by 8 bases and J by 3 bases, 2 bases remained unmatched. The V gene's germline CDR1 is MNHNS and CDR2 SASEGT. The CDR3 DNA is TGTGCCAGCGGACTAGCGGGAGGGAACTACGAGCAGTACTTC. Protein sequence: CASGLAGGNYEQYF.

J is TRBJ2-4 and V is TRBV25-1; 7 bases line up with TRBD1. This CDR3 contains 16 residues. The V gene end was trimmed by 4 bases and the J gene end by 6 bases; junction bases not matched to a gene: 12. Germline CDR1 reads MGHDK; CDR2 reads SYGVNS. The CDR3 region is CASSVALGTDLNIQYF. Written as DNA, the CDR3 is TGTGCCAGCAGTGTAGCTTTAGGGACAGATTTAAACATTCAGTACTTC.

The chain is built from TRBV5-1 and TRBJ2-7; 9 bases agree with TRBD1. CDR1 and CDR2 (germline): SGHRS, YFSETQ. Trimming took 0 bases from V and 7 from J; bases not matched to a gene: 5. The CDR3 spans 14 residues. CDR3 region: CASSLEGQGWEQYF. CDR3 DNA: TGCGCCAGCAGCTTGGAGGGACAGGGATGGGAGCAGTACTTC.

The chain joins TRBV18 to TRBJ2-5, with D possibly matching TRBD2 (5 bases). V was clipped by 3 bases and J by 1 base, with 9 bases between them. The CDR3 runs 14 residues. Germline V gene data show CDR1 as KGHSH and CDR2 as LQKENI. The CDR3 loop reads CASSPGRGQETQYF. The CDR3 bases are TGTGCCAGCTCACCTGGACGGGGCCAAGAGACCCAGTACTTC.

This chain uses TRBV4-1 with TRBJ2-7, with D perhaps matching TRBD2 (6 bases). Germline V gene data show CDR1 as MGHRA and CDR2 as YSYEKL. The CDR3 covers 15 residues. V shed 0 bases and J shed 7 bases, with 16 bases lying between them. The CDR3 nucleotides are TGCGCCAGCAGCCAAGATTCGACTAGGGGAATGGAGCAGTACTTC. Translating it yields CASSQDSTRGMEQYF.

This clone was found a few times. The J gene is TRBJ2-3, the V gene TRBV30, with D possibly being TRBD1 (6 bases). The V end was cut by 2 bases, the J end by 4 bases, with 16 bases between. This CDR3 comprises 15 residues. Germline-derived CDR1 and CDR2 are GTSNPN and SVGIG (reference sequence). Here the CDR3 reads CAWSLVGAISDTQYF. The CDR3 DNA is TGTGCCTGGAGTTTGGTGGGGGCGATATCAGATACGCAGTATTTT.

CDR3 protein: CASTKGGGRGPGELFF. The CDR3 DNA reads TGTGCCAGCACCAAAGGGGGCGGGAGGGGGCCCGGGGAGCTGTTTTTT. This chain uses TRBV7-8 with TRBJ2-2, with TRBD2 identical over 9 bases. This CDR3 region has 16 residues. The J segment lost 6 bases and the V segment lost 7 bases, leaving 12 bases of the junction unmatched. Germline V gene data show CDR1 as SGHVS and CDR2 as FQNEAQ.

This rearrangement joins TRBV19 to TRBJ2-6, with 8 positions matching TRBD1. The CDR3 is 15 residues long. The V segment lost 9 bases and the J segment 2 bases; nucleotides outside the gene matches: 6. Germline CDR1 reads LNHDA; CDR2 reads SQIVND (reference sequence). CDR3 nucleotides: TGTGCCAGCCGGACAGGGAAGGCTGGGGCCAACGTCCTGACTTTC. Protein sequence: CASRTGKAGANVLTF.

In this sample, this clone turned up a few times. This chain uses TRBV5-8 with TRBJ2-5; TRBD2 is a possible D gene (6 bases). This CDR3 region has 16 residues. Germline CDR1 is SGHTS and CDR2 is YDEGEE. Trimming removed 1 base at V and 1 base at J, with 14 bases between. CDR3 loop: CASSLRGKVLQETQYF. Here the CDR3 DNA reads TGTGCCAGCAGCTTGCGGGGGAAGGTGCTCCAAGAGACCCAGTACTTC.

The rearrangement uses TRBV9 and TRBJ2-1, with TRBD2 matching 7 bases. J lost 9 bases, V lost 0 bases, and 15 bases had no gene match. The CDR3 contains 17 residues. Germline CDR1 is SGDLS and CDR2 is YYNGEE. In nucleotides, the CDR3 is TGTGCCAGCAGCGTAGGGCGGGAGAATCGGGGTATTACTGAGCAGTTCTTC. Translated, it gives CASSVGRENRGITEQFF.

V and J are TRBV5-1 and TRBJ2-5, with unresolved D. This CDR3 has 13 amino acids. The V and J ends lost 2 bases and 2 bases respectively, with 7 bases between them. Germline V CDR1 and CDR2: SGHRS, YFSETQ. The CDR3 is CASSLGVQETQYF. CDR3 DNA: TGCGCCAGCAGCTTAGGAGTTCAAGAGACCCAGTACTTC. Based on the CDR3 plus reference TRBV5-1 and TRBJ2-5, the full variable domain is KAGVTQTPRYLIKTRGQQVTLSCSPISGHRSVSWYQQTPGQGLQFLFEYFSETQRNKGNFPGRFSGRQFSNSRSEMNVSTLELGDSALYLCASSLGVQETQYFGPGTRLLVL.

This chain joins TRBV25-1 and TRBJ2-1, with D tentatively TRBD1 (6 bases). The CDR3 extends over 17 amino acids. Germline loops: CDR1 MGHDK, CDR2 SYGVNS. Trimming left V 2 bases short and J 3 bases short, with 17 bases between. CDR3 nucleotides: TGTGCCAGCAGTGAACCCCGACAGGAGCCCTACTACAATGAGCAGTTCTTC. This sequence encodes CASSEPRQEPYYNEQFF.

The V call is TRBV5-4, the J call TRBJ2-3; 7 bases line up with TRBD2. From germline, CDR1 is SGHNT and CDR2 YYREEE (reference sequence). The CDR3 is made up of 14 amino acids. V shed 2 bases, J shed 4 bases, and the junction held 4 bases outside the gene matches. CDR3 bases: TGTGCCAGCAGCTTCGTGGGAGGGTCAGATACGCAGTATTTT. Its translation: CASSFVGGSDTQYF.

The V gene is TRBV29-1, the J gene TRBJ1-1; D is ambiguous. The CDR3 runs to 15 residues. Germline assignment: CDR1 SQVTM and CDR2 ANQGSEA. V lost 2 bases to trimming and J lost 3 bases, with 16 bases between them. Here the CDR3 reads CSVESSASGDTEAFF. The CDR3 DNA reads TGCAGCGTTGAATCCTCGGCGTCCGGGGACACTGAAGCTTTCTTT.

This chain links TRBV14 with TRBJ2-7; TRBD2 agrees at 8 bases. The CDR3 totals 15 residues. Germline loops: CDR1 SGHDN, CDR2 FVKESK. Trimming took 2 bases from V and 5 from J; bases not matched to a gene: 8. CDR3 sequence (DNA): TGTGCCAGCAGCCAAATTAGCGGGACTCAAAACGAGCAGTACTTC. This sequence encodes CASSQISGTQNEQYF.

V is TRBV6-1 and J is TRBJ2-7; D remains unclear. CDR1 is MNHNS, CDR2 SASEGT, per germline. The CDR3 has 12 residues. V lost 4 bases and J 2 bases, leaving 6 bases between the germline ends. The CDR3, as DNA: TGTGCCAGCAGTGCCCTTACCTACGAGCAGTACTTC. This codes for CASSALTYEQYF.

The CDR3 protein is CASSPGLAGGYEQYF. CDR3 in DNA: TGTGCCAGCAGCCCAGGACTAGCGGGAGGATACGAGCAGTACTTC. V and J are TRBV7-9 and TRBJ2-7; the match to TRBD2 covers 14 bases. Germline V lookup: CDR1 SEHNR, CDR2 FQNEAQ (reference sequence). After removal of 5 bases from V and 4 bases from J, the junction contained 4 bases not matched to a gene. The CDR3 consists of 15 residues.

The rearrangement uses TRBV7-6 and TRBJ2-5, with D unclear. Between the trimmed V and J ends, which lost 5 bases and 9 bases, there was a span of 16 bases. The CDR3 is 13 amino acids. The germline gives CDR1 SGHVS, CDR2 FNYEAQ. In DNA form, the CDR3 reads TGTGCCAGCAGCCCCCGACACGAGTGGGCCCAGTACTTC. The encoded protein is CASSPRHEWAQYF.

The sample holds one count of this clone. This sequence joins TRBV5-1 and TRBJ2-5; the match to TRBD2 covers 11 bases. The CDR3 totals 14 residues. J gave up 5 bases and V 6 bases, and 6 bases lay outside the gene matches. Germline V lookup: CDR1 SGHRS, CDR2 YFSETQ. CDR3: CASNSGREGETQYF. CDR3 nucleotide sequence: TGCGCCAGCAATAGCGGGAGGGAAGGCGAGACCCAGTACTTC.

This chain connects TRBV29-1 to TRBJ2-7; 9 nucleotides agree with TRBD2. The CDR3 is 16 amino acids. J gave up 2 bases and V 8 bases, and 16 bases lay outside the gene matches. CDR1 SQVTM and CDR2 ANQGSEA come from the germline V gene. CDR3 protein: CSPHPGVAGVPYEQYF. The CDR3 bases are TGCAGCCCTCACCCCGGGGTAGCGGGAGTCCCCTACGAGCAGTACTTC.

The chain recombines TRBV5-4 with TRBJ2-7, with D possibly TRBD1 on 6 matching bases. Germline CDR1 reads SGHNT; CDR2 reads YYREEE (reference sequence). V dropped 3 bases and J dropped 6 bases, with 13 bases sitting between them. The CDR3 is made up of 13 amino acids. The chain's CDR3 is CASSYKHRAEQYF. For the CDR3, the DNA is TGTGCCAGCAGCTATAAGCACAGGGCCGAGCAGTACTTC.

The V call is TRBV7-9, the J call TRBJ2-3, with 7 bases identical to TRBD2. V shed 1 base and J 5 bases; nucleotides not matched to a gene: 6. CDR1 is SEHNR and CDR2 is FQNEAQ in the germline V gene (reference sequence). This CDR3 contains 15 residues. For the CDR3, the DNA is TGTGCCAGCAGCTTAGTTGGAGGGAGGGTAGATACGCAGTATTTT. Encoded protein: CASSLVGGRVDTQYF.

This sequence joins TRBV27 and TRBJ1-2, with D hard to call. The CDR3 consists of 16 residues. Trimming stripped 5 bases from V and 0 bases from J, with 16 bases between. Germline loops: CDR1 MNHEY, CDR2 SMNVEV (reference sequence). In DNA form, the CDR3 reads TGTGCCAGCAGTGAACTCGGGAGAACGTCTAACTATGGCTACACCTTC. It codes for CASSELGRTSNYGYTF.

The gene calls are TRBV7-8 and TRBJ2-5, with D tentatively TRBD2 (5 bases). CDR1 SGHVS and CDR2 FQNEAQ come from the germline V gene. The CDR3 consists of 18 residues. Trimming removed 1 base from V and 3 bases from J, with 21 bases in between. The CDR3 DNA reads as TGTGCCAGCAGCTTAGAAGTCGTGTTCAGGAAGAGGGAAGAGACCCAGTACTTC. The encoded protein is CASSLEVVFRKREETQYF.

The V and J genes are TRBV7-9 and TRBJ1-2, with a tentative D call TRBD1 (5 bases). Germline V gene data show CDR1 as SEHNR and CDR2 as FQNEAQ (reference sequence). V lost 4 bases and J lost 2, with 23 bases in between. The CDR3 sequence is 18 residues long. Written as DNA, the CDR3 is TGTGCCAGCAGCTCCCCTCTACCCCAGGGTCTAGGGAACTATGGCTACACCTTC. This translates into CASSSPLPQGLGNYGYTF.

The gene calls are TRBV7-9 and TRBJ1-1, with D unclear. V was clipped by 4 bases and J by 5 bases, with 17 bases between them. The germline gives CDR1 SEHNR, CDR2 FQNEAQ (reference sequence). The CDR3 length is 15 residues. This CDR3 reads CASSSTTQRPTEAFF. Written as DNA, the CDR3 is TGTGCCAGCAGCTCCACGACGCAGCGCCCGACTGAAGCTTTCTTT.